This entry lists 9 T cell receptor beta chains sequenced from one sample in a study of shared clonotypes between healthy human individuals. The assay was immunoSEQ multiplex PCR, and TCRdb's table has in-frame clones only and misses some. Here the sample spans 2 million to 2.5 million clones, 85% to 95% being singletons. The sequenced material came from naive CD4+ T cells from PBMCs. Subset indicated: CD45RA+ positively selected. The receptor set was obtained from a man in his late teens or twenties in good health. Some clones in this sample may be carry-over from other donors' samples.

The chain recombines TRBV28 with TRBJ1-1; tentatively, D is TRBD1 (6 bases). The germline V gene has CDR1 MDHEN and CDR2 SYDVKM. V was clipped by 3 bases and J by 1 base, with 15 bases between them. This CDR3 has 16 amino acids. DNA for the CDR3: TGTGCCAGCAGTTTTCTTCCTCCGGGACAGAACACTGAAGCTTTCTTT. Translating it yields CASSFLPPGQNTEAFF.

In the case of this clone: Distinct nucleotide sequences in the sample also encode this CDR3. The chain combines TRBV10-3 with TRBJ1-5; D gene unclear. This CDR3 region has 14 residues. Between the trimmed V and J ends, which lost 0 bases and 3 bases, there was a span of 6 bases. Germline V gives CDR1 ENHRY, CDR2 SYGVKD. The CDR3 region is CAISESADNQPQHF. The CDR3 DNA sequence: TGTGCCATCAGTGAGTCGGCAGACAATCAGCCCCAGCATTTT.

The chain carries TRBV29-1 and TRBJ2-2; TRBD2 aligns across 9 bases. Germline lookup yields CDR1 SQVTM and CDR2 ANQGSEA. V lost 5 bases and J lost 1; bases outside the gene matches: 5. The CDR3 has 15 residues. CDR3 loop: CSVRAGGRNTGELFF. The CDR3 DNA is TGCAGCGTTAGAGCGGGAGGCAGGAACACCGGGGAGCTGTTTTTT.

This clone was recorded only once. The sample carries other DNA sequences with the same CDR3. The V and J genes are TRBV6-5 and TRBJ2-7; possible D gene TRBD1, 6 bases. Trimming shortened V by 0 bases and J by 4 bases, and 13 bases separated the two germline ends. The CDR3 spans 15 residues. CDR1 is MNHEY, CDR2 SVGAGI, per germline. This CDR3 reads CASSYSGQGRYEQYF. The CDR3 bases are TGTGCCAGCAGTTACTCGGGGCAGGGGCGGTACGAGCAGTACTTC.

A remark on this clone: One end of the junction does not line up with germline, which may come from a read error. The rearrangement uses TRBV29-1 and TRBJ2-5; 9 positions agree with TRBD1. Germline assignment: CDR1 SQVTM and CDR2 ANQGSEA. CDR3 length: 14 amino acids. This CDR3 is CSVEGTGSQETQYF. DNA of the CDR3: TGCAGCGTCGAAGGGACAGGGAGCCAAGAGACCCAGTACTTC.

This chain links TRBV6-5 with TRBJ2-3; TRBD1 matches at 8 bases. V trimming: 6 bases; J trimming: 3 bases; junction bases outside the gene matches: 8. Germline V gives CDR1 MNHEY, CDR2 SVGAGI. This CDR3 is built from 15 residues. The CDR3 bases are TGTGCCAGCAGCCAAAGGACAGGGCGGACAGATACGCAGTATTTT. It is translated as CASSQRTGRTDTQYF.

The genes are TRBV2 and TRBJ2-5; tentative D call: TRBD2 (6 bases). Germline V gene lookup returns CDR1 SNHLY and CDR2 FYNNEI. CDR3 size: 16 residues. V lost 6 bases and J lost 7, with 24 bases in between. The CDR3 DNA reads TGTGCCAGCAGCTACGGGAGCCAGGGAAAGATTGGGACCCAGTACTTC. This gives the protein CASSYGSQGKIGTQYF.

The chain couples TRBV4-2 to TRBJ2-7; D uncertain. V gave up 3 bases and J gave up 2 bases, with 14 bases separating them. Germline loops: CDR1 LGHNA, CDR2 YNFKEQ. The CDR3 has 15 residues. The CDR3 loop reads CASSQVAVKAYEQYF. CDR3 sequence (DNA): TGTGCCAGCAGCCAGGTGGCAGTGAAGGCCTACGAGCAGTACTTC.

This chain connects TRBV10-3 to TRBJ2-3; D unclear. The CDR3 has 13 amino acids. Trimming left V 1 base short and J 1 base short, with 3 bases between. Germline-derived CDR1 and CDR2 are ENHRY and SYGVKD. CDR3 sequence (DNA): TGTGCCATCAGTGAGTTGGGCACAGATACGCAGTATTTT. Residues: CAISELGTDTQYF.